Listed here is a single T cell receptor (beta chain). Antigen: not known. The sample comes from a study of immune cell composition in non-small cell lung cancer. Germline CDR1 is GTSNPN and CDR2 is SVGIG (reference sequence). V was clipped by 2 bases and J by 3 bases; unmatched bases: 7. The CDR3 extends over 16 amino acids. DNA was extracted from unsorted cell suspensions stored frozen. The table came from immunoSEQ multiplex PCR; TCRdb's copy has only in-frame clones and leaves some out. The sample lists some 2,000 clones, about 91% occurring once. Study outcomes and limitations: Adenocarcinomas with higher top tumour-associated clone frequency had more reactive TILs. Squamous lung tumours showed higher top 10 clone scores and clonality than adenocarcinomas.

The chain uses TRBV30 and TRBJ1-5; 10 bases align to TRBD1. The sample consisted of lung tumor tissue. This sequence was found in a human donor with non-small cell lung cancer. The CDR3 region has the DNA TGTGCCTGGAGTCCTTCCGGGACAGGGGCCAATCAGCCCCAGCATTTT. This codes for CAWSPSGTGANQPQHF. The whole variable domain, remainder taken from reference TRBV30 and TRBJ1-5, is SQTIHQWPATLVQPVGSPLSLECTVEGTSNPNLYWYRQAAGRGLQLLFYSVGIGQISSEVPQNLSASRPQDRQFILSSKKLLLSDSGFYLCAWSPSGTGANQPQHFGDGTRLSIL.